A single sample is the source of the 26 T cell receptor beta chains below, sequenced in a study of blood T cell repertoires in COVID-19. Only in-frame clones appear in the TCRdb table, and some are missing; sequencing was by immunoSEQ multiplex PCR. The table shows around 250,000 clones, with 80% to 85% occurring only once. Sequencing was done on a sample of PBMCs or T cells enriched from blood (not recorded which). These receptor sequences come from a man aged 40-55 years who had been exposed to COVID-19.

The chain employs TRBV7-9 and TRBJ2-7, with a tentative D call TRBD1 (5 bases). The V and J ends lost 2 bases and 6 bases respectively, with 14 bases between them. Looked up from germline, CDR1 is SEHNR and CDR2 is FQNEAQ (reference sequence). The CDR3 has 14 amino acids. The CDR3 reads CASSLSSSRGEQYF. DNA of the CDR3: TGTGCCAGCAGCTTATCGTCTAGTAGGGGCGAGCAGTACTTC.

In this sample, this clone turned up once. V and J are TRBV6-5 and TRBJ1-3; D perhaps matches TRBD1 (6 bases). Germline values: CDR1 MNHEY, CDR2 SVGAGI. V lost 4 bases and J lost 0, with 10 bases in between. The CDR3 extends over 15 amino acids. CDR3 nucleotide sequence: TGTGCCAGCAGTTCTGGACAGAGCTCTGGAAACACCATATATTTT. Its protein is CASSSGQSSGNTIYF.

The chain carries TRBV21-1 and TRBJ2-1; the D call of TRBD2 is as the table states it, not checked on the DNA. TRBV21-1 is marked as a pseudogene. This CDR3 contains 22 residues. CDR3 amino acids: CASSIRKKGLAGEPSSYNEQFF. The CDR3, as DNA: TGTGCCAGCAGTATCCGAAAAAAGGGCCTAGCGGGAGAACCGAGCTCCTACAATGAGCAGTTCTTC.

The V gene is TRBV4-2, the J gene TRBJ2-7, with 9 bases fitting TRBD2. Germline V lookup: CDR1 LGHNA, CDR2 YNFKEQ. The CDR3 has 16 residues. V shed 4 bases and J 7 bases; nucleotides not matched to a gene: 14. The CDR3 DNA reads TGTGCCAGCAGCCTAGATCTTGGGCTAGCGGGGAGGGAGCAGTACTTC. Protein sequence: CASSLDLGLAGREQYF.

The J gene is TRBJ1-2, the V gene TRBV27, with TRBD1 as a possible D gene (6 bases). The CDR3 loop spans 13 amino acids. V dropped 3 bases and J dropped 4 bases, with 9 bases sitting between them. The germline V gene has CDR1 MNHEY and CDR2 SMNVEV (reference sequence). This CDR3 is CASSFTGSYGYTF. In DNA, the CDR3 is TGTGCCAGCAGTTTTACAGGGAGCTATGGCTACACCTTC.

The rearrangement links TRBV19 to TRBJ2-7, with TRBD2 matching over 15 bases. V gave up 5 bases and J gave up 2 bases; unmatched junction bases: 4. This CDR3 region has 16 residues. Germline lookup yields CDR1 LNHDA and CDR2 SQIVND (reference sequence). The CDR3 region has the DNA TGTGCCAGTAGTGGACTAGCGGGAGGGCCACCCTACGAGCAGTACTTC. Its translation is CASSGLAGGPPYEQYF.

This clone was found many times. CDR3 in amino acids: CASRFFGRNTEAFF. The CDR3 DNA follows: TGTGCCAGCAGATTTTTCGGGAGGAACACTGAAGCTTTCTTT. This chain links TRBV6-5 with TRBJ1-1; D is uncertain. The CDR3 is 14 amino acids. Germline V gives CDR1 MNHEY, CDR2 SVGAGI. V lost 6 bases and J 1 base, leaving 12 bases between the germline ends.

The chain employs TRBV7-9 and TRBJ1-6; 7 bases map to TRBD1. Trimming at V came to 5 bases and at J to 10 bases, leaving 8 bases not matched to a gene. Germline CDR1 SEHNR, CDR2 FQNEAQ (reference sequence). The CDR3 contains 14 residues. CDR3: CASSNSGGRSPLHF. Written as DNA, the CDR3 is TGTGCCAGCAGCAACTCAGGGGGTAGGTCACCCCTCCACTTT.

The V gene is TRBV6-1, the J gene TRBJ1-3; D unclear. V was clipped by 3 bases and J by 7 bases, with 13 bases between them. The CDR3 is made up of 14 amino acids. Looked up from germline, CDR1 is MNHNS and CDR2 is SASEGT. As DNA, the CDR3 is TGTGCCAGCAGTGATTCGTCCGCGGGGAACACCATATATTTT. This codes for CASSDSSAGNTIYF.

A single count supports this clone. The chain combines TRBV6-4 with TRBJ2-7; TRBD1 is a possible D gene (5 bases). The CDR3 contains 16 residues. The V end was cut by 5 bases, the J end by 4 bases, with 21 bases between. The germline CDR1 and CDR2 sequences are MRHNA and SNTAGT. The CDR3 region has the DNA TGTGCCAGCAGTAACCTTCCAGGGTTTCCTCTTTACGAGCAGTACTTC. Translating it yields CASSNLPGFPLYEQYF.

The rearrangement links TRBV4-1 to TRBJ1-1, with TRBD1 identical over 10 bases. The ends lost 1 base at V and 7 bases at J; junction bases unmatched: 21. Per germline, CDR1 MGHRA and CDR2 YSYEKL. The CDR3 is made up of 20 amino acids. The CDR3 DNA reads TGCGCCAGCAGCCAAGTTGGAGGCATCCGGGGACAGGGGAACCGAGGTGAAGCTTTCTTT. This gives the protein CASSQVGGIRGQGNRGEAFF.

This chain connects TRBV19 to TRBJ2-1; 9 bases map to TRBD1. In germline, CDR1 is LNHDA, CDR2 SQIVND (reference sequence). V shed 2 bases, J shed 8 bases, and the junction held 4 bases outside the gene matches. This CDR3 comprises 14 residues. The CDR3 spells CASSISDRGDEQFF. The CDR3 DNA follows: TGTGCCAGTAGTATATCGGACAGGGGTGATGAGCAGTTCTTC.

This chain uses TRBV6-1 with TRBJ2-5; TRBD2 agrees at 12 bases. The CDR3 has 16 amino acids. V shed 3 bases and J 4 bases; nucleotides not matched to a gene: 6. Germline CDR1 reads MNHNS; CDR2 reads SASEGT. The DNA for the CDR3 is TGTGCCAGCAGTGACATGACTAGCGGGAGATCAGAGACCCAGTACTTC. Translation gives CASSDMTSGRSETQYF.

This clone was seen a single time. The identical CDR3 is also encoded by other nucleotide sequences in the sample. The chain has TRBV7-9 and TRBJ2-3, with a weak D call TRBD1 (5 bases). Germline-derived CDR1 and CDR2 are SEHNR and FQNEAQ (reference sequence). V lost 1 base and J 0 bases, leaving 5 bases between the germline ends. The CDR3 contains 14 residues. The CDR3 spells CASSLGQSTDTQYF. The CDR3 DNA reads TGTGCCAGCAGCTTAGGACAGAGCACAGATACGCAGTATTTT.

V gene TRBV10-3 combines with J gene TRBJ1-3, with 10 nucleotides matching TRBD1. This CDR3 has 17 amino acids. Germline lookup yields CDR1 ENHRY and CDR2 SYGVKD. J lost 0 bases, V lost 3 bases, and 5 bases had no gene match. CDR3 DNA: TGTGCCATCAGTGAAAGGAGGACAGGGGGCTCTGGAAACACCATATATTTT. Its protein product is CAISERRTGGSGNTIYF.

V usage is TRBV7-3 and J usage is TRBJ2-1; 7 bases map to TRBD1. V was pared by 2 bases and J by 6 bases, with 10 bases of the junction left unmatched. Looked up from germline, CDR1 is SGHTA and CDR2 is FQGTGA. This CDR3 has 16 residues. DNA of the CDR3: TGTGCCAGCAGCTTAGGCTCAGGACAGGTTTTCAATGAGCAGTTCTTC. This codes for CASSLGSGQVFNEQFF.

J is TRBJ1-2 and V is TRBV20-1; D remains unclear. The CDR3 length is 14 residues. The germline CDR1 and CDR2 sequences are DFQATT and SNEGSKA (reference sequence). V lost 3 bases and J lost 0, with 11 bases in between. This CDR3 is CSASRREANYGYTF. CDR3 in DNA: TGCAGTGCTAGTAGACGTGAGGCTAACTATGGCTACACCTTC.

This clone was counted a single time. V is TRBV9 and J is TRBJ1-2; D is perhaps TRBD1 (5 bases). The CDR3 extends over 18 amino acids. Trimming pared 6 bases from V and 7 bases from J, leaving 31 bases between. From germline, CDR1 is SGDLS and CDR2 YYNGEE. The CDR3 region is CASTPLGTTGPLSGGYTF. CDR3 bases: TGTGCCAGCACCCCATTAGGGACTACCGGGCCCCTTTCCGGTGGCTACACCTTC.

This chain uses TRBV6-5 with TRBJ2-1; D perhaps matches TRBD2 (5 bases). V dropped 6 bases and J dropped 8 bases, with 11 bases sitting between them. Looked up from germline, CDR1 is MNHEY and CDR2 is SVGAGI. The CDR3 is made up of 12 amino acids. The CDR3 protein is CASSPWGDEQFF. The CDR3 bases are TGTGCCAGCAGCCCCTGGGGAGATGAGCAGTTCTTC.

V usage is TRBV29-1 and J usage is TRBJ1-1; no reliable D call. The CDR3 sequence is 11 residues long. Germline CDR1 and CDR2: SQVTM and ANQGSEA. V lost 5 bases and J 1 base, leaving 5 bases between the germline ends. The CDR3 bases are TGCAGCGTTAAGAGGAACACTGAAGCTTTCTTT. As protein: CSVKRNTEAFF.

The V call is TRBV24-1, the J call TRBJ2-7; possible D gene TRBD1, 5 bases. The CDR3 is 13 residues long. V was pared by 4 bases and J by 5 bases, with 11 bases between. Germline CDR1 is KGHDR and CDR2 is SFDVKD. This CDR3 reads CATSESGFHEQYF. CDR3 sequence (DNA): TGTGCCACCAGTGAGTCAGGGTTCCACGAGCAGTACTTC.

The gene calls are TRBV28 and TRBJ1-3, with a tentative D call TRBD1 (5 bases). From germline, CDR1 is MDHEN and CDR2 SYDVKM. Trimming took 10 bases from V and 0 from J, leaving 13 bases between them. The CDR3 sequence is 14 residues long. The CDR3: CATLDRSSGNTIYF. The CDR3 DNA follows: TGTGCCACCCTAGACAGAAGCTCTGGAAACACCATATATTTT.

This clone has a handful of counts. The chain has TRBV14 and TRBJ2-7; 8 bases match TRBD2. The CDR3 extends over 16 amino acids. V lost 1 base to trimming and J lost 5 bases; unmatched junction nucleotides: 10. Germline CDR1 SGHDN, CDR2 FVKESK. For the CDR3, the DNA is TGTGCCAGCAGCCAAGCCCGGGGGACTAGATTAGACGAGCAGTACTTC. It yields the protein CASSQARGTRLDEQYF.

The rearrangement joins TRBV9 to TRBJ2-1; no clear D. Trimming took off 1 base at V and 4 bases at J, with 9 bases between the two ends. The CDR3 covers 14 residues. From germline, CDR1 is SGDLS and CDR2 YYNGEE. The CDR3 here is CASSVLERYNEQFF. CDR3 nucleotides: TGTGCCAGCAGCGTACTAGAACGTTACAATGAGCAGTTCTTC.

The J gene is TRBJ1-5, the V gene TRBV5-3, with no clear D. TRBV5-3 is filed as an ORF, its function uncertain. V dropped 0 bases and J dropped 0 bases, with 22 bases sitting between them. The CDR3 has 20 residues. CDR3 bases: TGTGCCAGAAGCTTGGGCCAAGAACTAGTGACGGTGTGTAGCAATCAGCCCCAGCATTTT. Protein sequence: CARSLGQELVTVCSNQPQHF.

This CDR3 is CASSLSFLDRQYTYEQYF. In DNA, the CDR3 is TGTGCCAGCAGCTTGAGCTTTCTGGACAGACAATATACCTACGAGCAGTACTTC. V and J are TRBV13 and TRBJ2-7; possibly TRBD1 for D (6 bases). The germline V gene encodes CDR1 PRHDT and CDR2 FYEKMQ (reference sequence). V lost 3 bases and J 2 bases, leaving 23 bases between the germline ends. The CDR3 is 18 amino acids.